Each of the 10 T cell receptor beta chains below was sequenced from the same sample in a study of neurological immune-mediated disorders. Each CDR3 protein is one row after TCRdb ran MiXCR on the 5' RACE reads. This repertoire shows roughly 29,000 distinct CDR3 sequences, roughly 23% found once; its top ten account for roughly 27%. Sequencing was carried out using CD4+ T cells from blood. These receptor sequences come from a man aged 50 to 60 with HTLV-1-associated myelopathy (HAM/TSP).

This clonotype was seen repeatedly, ten times or more. The rearrangement joins TRBV2 to TRBJ2-2, with D unresolved. Trimming left V 1 base short and J 2 bases short, with 11 bases between. The length of the CDR3 is 16 residues. From germline, CDR1 is SNHLY and CDR2 FYNNEI. The CDR3 DNA reads TGTGCCAGCAGTGAAGGCCTATTTAGTAACACCGGGGAGCTGTTTTTT. Residues: CASSEGLFSNTGELFF. The full variable domain, rest sourced from reference TRBV2 and TRBJ2-2, is EPEVTQTPSHQVTQMGQEVILRCVPISNHLYFYWYRQILGQKVEFLVSFYNNEISEKSEIFDDQFSVERPDGSNFTLKIRSTKLEDSAMYFCASSEGLFSNTGELFFGEGSRLTVL.

This clonotype appeared many times. The rearrangement uses TRBV2 and TRBJ2-1, with a possible D match to TRBD1 (5 bases). Trimming shortened V by 5 bases and J by 7 bases, and 15 bases separated the two germline ends. The germline CDR1 and CDR2 sequences are SNHLY and FYNNEI. The CDR3 is 14 amino acids. The CDR3 DNA reads as TGTGCCAGCAGTTCCCGGTGGGGCAGTAATGAGCAGTTCTTC. It translates to CASSSRWGSNEQFF.

As regards this clonotype: At one of its ends the junction is not consistent with the germline gene, which may arise from a read error. The rearrangement uses TRBV9 and TRBJ1-1, with no clear D. The CDR3 is made up of 15 amino acids. Germline lookup yields CDR1 SGDLS and CDR2 YYNGEE. In DNA form, the CDR3 reads TGTGCCAACAGCGACCTGTCCGGGCCGGGCACTGAAGCTTTCTTT. It codes for CANSDLSGPGTEAFF.

The sample holds many counts of this clonotype. The chain joins TRBV20-1 to TRBJ2-5; TRBD2 matches at 11 bases. CDR3 length: 15 amino acids. After removal of 0 bases from V and 10 bases from J, the junction contained 10 bases not matched to a gene. Germline V CDR1 and CDR2: DFQATT, SNEGSKA (reference sequence). CDR3 DNA sequence: TGCAGTGCTAGAGATCAAACTAGCGGGAGAATCATCCAGTACTTC. Translating it yields CSARDQTSGRIIQYF.

This clonotype has at least ten counts. V usage is TRBV7-3 and J usage is TRBJ2-3; 8 nucleotides agree with TRBD2. Per germline, CDR1 SGHTA and CDR2 FQGTGA. This CDR3 is 13 amino acids long. Unmatched junction bases numbered 1, after V lost 3 bases and J lost 5 bases. CDR3 residues: CASSFREGDTQYF. CDR3 in DNA: TGTGCCAGCAGCTTCCGGGAGGGAGATACGCAGTATTTT.

Comment on this clonotype: With a much larger clone just one base away, this may be a read error. This likely comes from a read error, as the CDR3 has no conserved phenylalanine or tryptophan at its end. V usage is TRBV12-3 or TRBV12-4 and J usage is TRBJ2-1, with 7 bases lining up with TRBD2. This CDR3 is built from 15 residues. Trimming removed 4 bases from V and 4 bases from J; junction bases left unmatched: 7. CDR3 bases: TGTGCCAGCAGTTGGGAGCGGGGCCGTTACAATGAGCAGTTCTTA. Amino acid sequence: CASSWERGRYNEQFL.

This clonotype has a count of ten or more. The rearrangement links TRBV5-1 to TRBJ2-1; 7 bases agree with TRBD2. J was trimmed by 4 bases and V by 0 bases; bases with no gene match: 4. This CDR3 region has 15 residues. The V gene's germline CDR1 is SGHRS and CDR2 YFSETQ. CDR3 protein: CASSLGSSGYNEQFF. In nucleotides, the CDR3 is TGCGCCAGCAGCTTGGGATCTAGCGGTTACAATGAGCAGTTCTTC.

The V gene is TRBV5-1, the J gene TRBJ2-7, with D possibly being TRBD1 (6 bases). This CDR3 has 13 amino acids. Germline CDR1 reads SGHRS; CDR2 reads YFSETQ. The ends were cut back, 5 bases at V and 2 bases at J, with 11 bases in the middle. The CDR3 DNA is TGCGCCAGCAGGACTGACAGGACCTACGAGCAGTACTTC. As protein: CASRTDRTYEQYF.

The chain's CDR3 is CASSRDGATEAFF. The CDR3 DNA reads as TGTGCCAGCAGCCGTGACGGGGCGACCGAAGCTTTCTTT. This chain links TRBV3-1 with TRBJ1-1; D is perhaps TRBD1 (5 bases). CDR1 is LGHDT and CDR2 is YNNKEL in the germline V gene (reference sequence). Trimming stripped 4 bases from V and 8 bases from J, with 14 bases between. The CDR3 runs 13 residues. The whole variable domain, filled in from reference TRBV3-1 and TRBJ1-1, reads DTAVSQTPKYLVTQMGNDKSIKCEQNLGHDTMYWYKQDSKKFLKIMFSYNNKELIINETVPNRFSPKSPDKAHLNLHINSLELGDSAVYFCASSRDGATEAFFGQGTRLTVV.

This clonotype was observed many times. V usage is TRBV7-8 and J usage is TRBJ2-1, with 7 positions matching TRBD2. After removal of 2 bases from V and 7 bases from J, the junction contained 5 bases not matched to a gene. This CDR3 has 14 residues. The germline V gene has CDR1 SGHVS and CDR2 FQNEAQ. CDR3 protein: CASSLNGLENEQFF. As DNA, the CDR3 is TGTGCCAGCAGCTTAAATGGACTAGAGAATGAGCAGTTCTTC.